A selection of T cell receptor beta chains follows, all from one sample in a study of CD8+CD57+ T cells in acquired aplastic anemia. One entry per CDR3 protein, called by TCRdb with MiXCR from the reads. The table shows 250,000 to 300,000 distinct CDR3 sequences, with about 56% occurring only once. Sample: sorted CD4+, CD8+, or CD8+CD57+ T cells (not recorded which) from PBMCs. All receptors derive from a human donor with severe aplastic anemia or a healthy control (not recorded which). The CDR3 runs from the conserved cysteine through the conserved F or W. A D gene is named only where the DNA matches it firmly. The listing skips clone size in some rows; elsewhere it reads once, few, many or a size class.

>TRBJ2-7|many|TRBV15|-
TGTGCCACCAGCAGAGATCAGGAGTCCTACGAGCAGTACTTC
CATSRDQESYEQYF
>TRBJ2-2|many|TRBV12-3/TRBV12-4|TRBD2
TGTGCCAGCAGTTGGGCGGGGGGAAACACCGGGGAGCTGTTTTTT
CASSWAGGNTGELFF
>TRBJ1-1|-|TRBV29-1|TRBD1
TGCAGCGTTAAGGGACAGGCGAACACTGAAGCTTTCTTT
CSVKGQANTEAFF
>TRBJ2-7|once|TRBV10-1|-
TGCGCCAGCAGCGCCTGGTCTGGACAAGGTTACGAGCAGTACTTC
CASSAWSGQGYEQYF
>TRBJ1-6|many|TRBV19|TRBD1
TGTGCCAGTAGTACCCAGGGACAGGGGGCTTGGAATTCACCCCTCCACTTT
CASSTQGQGAWNSPLHF
>TRBJ1-6|-|TRBV10-3|TRBD1
TGTGCCACCGGGACAGGAGGTTCACCCCTCCACTTT
CATGTGGSPLHF
>TRBJ2-1|-|TRBV29-1|-
TGCAGCGTTGTCAGGGCGGGTTACAATGAGCAGTTCTTC
CSVVRAGYNEQFF
>TRBJ2-2|many|TRBV4-2|-
TGTGCCAGCAGCCCCGCGGGCACCGGGGAGCTGTTTTTT
CASSPAGTGELFF
>TRBJ1-2|many|TRBV28|-
TGTGCCAGCAGAACCCCGGCGGGGAAGTATGGCTACACCTTC
CASRTPAGKYGYTF
>TRBJ2-1|-|TRBV2|TRBD2
TGTGCCAGCAGTCCCGGGGGGGCGAACAATGAGCAGTTCTTC
CASSPGGANNEQFF
>TRBJ2-5|-|TRBV19|-
TGTGCCACCAGAGGGGACAAGAAAGAGACCCAGTACTTC
CATRGDKKETQYF
>TRBJ2-5|many|TRBV6-6|-
TGTGCCAGCGGGCTGGGGGAGACCCAGTACTTC
CASGLGETQYF
>TRBJ2-1|-|TRBV9|TRBD2
TGTGCCAGCAGCCCTTCCGGCGGGGGTGGGAATGAGCAGTTCTTC
CASSPSGGGGNEQFF
>TRBJ2-3|-|TRBV24-1|-
TGTGCCACCTCTCCCGGTAGCACAGATACGCAGTATTTT
CATSPGSTDTQYF
>TRBJ2-7|-|TRBV7-2|TRBD2
TGTGCCAGCAGCTTAAATTGGGAGGGCCTCGAGCAGTACTTC
CASSLNWEGLEQYF
>TRBJ1-1|-|TRBV10-3|-
TGTGCCATCAGTGAGGCGACGGGGAACACTGAAGCTTTCTTT
CAISEATGNTEAFF
>TRBJ1-2|many|TRBV2|-
TGTGCCAGCAGATTGGAATCCGGTAAAGTCGATGGCTACACCTTC
CASRLESGKVDGYTF
>TRBJ1-1|few|TRBV10-3|-
TGTGCCATCAGTGAACGGATCACAGGGACGAACACTGAAGCTTTCTTT
CAISERITGTNTEAFF
>TRBJ2-3|-|TRBV7-9|-
TGTGCCAGCAGCCCTCTGAGGAGCGGCCCCCCCACAGATACGCAGTATTTT
CASSPLRSGPPTDTQYF
>TRBJ2-1|-|TRBV10-3|TRBD2
TGTGCCAGCAGTTACTCAGGGACTAGTCGGGGTGAGCAGTTCTTC
CASSYSGTSRGEQFF
>TRBJ1-1|-|TRBV6-6|-
TGTGCCAGCACCCAAGGAAGCGGGGGAGCTTTCTTT
CASTQGSGGAFF
>TRBJ1-5|-|TRBV11-2|TRBD1
TGTGCCAGCAGCGCGGGACAGGGGATGCCCCAGCATTTT
CASSAGQGMPQHF
>TRBJ2-1|-|TRBV7-9|-
TGTGCCAGCAGCTTAATGGGACAAAGACCCTACAATGAGCAGTTCTTC
CASSLMGQRPYNEQFF
>TRBJ2-7|many|TRBV12-3/TRBV12-4|TRBD2
TGTGCCAGCAGCCCTATGGGGAGGGCAACTGGCTACGAGCAGTACTTC
CASSPMGRATGYEQYF
>TRBJ2-1|-|TRBV7-2|TRBD1
TGTGCCAGCAGAACTGGGACAGGGACGTACAATGAGCAGTTCTTC
CASRTGTGTYNEQFF
>TRBJ2-1|many|TRBV30|-
TGTGCCTGGAGTGTACAACTTGAGCAGTTCTTC
CAWSVQLEQFF
>TRBJ1-4|many|TRBV19|-
TGTGCCAGTAGTATGACGGATGAAAAACTGTTTTTT
CASSMTDEKLFF
>TRBJ2-1|-|TRBV25-1|-
TGTGCCAGCAGTCGGCAGGGGCCCTACAATGAGCAGTTCTTC
CASSRQGPYNEQFF
>TRBJ2-7|-|TRBV7-9|-
TGTGCCAGCAGCTTAGCGCTAGTTCAGGGCGATTCCTACGAGCAGTACTTC
CASSLALVQGDSYEQYF
>TRBJ2-1|-|TRBV20-1|TRBD2
TGCATTGCTAGAGTTAGCGGGGGGGCCGATGAGCAGTTCTTC
CIARVSGGADEQFF
>TRBJ1-1|-|TRBV7-4|-
TGTGCCAGCTTGGGGATCGGAGGGTCCCCCAACACTGAAGCTTTCTTT
CASLGIGGSPNTEAFF
>TRBJ2-1|few|TRBV7-9|-
TGTGCCAGCAGCTTTAGGGCAGGGAATGAGCAGTTCTTC
CASSFRAGNEQFF
>TRBJ1-1|many|TRBV5-1|TRBD1
TGCGCCAGCAGCTTGGCGGGACAGGCTACTGAAGCTTTCTTT
CASSLAGQATEAFF
>TRBJ1-4|few|TRBV28|-
TGTGCCAGCAGTTTACCAGGAACTAATGAAAAACTGTTTTTT
CASSLPGTNEKLFF
>TRBJ2-6|-|TRBV7-3|TRBD1
TGTGCCAGCAGCCCCAGGGGGAATGGCAACGTCCTGACTTTC
CASSPRGNGNVLTF
>TRBJ2-7|-|TRBV7-8|-
TGTGCCAGCAGCTTTGGGACACTATACAATGAGCAGTACTTC
CASSFGTLYNEQYF
>TRBJ2-1|few|TRBV5-1|-
TGCGCCAGCAGCTTAGTTCCGGGAGCTGGTAATGAGCAGTTCTTC
CASSLVPGAGNEQFF
>TRBJ2-1|-|TRBV7-2|TRBD1
TGTGCCAGCAGCGTAGCTACGGCAGGGGGCAGTGAGCAGTTCTTC
CASSVATAGGSEQFF
>TRBJ2-3|many|TRBV30|-
TGTGCCTTCACCCCGGGCCCATATAGTGGTACGCAGTATTTT
CAFTPGPYSGTQYF
>TRBJ2-5|-|TRBV7-9|-
TGTGCCAGCAGCTTGTATGGGGAGACCCAGTACTTC
CASSLYGETQYF